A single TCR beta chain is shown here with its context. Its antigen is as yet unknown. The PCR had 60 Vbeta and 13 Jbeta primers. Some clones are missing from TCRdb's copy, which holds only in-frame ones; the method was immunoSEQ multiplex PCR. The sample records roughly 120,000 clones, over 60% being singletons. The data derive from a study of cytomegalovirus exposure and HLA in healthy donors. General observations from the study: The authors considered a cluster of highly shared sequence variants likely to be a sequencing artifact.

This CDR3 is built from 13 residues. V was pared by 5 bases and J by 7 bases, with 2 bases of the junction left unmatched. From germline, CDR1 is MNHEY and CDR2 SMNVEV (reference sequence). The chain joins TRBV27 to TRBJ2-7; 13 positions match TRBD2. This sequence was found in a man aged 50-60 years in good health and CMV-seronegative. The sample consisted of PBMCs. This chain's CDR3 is CASSLGLAGEQYF. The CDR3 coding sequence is TGTGCCAGCAGTCTGGGACTAGCGGGGGAGCAGTACTTC.